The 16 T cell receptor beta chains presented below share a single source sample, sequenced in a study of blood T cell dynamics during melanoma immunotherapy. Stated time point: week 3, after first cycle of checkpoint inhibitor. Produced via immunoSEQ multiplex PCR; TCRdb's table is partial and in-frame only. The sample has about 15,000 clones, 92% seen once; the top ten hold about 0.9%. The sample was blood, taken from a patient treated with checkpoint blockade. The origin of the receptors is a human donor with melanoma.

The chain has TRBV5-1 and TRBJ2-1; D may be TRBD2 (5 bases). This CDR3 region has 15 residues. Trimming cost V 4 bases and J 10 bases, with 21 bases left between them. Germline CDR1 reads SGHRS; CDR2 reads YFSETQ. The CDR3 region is CASSQRGSSGIEQFF. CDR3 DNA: TGCGCCAGCAGCCAAAGAGGGTCTTCCGGAATCGAGCAGTTCTTC.

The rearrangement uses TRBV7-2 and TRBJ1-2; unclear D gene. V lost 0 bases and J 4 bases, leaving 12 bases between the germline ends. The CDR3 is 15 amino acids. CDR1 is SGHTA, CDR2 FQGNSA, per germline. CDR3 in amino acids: CASSLAREAVYGYTF. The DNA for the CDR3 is TGTGCCAGCAGCTTAGCGCGCGAGGCAGTCTATGGCTACACCTTC.

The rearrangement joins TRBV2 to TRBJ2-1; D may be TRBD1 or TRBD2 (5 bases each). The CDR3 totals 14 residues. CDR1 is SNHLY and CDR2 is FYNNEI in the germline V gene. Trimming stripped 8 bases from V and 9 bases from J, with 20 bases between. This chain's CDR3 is CASVGVAILGEQFF. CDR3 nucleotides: TGTGCCAGCGTGGGGGTTGCAATTTTAGGTGAGCAGTTCTTC.

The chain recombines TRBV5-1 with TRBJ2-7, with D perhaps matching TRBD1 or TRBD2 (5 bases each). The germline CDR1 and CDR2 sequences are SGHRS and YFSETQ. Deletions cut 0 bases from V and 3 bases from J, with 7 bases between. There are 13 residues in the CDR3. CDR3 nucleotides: TGCGCCAGCAGCTTGGGGGACGGCTACGAGCAGTACTTC. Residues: CASSLGDGYEQYF.

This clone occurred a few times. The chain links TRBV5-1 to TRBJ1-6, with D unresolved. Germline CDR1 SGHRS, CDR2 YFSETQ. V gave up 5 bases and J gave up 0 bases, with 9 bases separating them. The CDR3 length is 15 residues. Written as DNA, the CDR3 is TGCGCCAGCAGAGTGGAGAGCTCCTATAATTCACCCCTCCACTTT. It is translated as CASRVESSYNSPLHF.

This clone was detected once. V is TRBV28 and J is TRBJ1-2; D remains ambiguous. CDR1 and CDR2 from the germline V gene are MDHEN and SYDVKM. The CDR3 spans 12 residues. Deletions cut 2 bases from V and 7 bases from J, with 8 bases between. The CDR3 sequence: CASSLNPSGYTF. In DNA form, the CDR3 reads TGTGCCAGCAGTTTAAATCCTTCTGGCTACACCTTC.

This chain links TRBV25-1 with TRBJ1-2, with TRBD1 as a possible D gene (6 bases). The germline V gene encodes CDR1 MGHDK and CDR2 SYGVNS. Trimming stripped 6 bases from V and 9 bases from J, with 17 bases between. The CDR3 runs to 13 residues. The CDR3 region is CASSKTGTLSYTF. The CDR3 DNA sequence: TGTGCCAGCAGCAAGACCGGGACATTGAGCTACACCTTC.

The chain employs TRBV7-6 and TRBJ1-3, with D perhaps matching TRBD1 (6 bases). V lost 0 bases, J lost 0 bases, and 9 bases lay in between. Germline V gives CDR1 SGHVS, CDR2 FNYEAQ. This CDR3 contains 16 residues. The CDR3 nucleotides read TGTGCCAGCAGCTTAGCGGGGGCGGGCTCTGGAAACACCATATATTTT. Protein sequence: CASSLAGAGSGNTIYF.

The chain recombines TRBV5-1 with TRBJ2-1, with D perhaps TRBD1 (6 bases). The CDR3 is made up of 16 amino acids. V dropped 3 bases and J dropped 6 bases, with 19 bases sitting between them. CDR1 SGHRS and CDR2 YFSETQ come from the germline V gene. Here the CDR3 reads CASSWGPQFVSNEQFF. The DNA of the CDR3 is TGCGCCAGCAGCTGGGGGCCCCAATTCGTCAGCAATGAGCAGTTCTTC.

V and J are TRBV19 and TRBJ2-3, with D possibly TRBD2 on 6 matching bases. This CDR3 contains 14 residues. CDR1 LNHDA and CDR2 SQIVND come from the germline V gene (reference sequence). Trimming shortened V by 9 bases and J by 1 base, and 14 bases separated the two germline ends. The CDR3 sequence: CASRTTRGTDTQYF. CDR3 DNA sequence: TGTGCCAGCAGAACGACTAGGGGCACAGATACGCAGTATTTT.

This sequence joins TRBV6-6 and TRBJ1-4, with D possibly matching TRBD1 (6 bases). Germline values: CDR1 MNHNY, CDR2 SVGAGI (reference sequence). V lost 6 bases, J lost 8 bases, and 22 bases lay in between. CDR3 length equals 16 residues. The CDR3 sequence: CASRTGGGIRSEKLFF. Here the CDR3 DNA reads TGTGCCAGCAGGACAGGAGGGGGAATTCGGAGCGAAAAACTGTTTTTT.

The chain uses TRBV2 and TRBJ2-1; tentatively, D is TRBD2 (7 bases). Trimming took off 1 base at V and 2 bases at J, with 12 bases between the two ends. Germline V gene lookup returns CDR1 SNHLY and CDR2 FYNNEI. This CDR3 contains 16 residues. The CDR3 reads CASSEVLGGPYNEQFF. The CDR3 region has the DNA TGTGCCAGCAGTGAAGTGCTCGGGGGGCCCTACAATGAGCAGTTCTTC.

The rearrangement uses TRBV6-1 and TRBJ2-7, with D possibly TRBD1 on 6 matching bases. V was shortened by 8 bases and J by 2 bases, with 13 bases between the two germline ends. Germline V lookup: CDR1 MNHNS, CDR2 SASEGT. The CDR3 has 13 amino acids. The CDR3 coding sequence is TGTGCCAGCGGTCGACAGGTAGCCTACGAGCAGTACTTC. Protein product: CASGRQVAYEQYF.

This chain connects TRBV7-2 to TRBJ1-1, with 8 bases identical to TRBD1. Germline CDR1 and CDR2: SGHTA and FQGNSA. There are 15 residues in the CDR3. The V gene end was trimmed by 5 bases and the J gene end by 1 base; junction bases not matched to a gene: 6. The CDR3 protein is CASSPRQGRNTEAFF. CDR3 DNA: TGTGCCAGCAGCCCGCGACAGGGGAGGAACACTGAAGCTTTCTTT.

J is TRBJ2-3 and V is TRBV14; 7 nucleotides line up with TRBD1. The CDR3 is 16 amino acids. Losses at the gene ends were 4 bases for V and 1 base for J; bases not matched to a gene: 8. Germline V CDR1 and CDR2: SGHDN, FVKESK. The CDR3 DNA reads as TGTGCCAGCAGCCGGGTCGGGCAGGGGGGCACAGATACGCAGTATTTT. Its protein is CASSRVGQGGTDTQYF.

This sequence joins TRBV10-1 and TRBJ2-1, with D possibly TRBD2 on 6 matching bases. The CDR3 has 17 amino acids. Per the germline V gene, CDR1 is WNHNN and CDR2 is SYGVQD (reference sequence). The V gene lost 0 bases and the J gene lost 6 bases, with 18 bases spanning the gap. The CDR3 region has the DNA TGCGCCAGCAGTGAGTCAGGAGGGACTCAATCTGGCAATGAGCAGTTCTTC. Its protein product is CASSESGGTQSGNEQFF.